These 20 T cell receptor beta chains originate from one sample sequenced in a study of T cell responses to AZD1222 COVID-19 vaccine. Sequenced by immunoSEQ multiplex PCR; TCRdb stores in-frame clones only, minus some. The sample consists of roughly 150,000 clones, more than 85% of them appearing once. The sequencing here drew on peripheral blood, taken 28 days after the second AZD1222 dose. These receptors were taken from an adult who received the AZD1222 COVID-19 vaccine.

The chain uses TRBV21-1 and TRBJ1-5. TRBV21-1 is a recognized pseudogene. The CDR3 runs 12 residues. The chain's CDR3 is CASSKSNQPQHF. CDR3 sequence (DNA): TGTGCCAGCAGCAAATCGAATCAGCCCCAGCATTTT.

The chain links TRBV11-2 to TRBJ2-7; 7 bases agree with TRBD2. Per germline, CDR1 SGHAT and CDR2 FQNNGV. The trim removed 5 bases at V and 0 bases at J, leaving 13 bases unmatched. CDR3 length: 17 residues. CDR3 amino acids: CASSSGVGGITSYEQYF. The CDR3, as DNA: TGTGCCAGCAGCAGCGGGGTCGGCGGGATTACCTCCTACGAGCAGTACTTC. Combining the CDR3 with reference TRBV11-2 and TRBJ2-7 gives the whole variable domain EAGVAQSPRYKIIEKRQSVAFWCNPISGHATLYWYQQILGQGPKLLIQFQNNGVVDDSQLPKDRFSAERLKGVDSTLKIQPAKLEDSAVYLCASSSGVGGITSYEQYFGPGTRLTVT.

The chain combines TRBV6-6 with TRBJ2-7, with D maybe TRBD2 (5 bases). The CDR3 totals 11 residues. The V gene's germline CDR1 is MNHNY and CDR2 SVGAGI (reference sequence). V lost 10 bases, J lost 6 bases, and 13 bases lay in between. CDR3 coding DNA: TGTGCCACAGGACTTTTCTCCGAGCAGTACTTC. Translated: CATGLFSEQYF.

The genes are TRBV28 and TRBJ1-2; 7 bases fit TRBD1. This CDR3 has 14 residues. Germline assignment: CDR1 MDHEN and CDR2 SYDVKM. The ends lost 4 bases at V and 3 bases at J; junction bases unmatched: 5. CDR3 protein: CASSSGGGDYGYTF. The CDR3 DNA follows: TGTGCCAGCAGTTCGGGAGGGGGCGACTATGGCTACACCTTC.

For the CDR3, the DNA is TGTGCCACCGGGAGAGTGGGAAATCAGCCCCAGCATTTT. It encodes CATGRVGNQPQHF. This sequence joins TRBV15 and TRBJ1-5, with D unresolved. V shed 8 bases and J shed 4 bases, with 12 bases lying between them. The CDR3 runs 13 residues. Germline V gives CDR1 LNHNV, CDR2 YYDKDF (reference sequence).

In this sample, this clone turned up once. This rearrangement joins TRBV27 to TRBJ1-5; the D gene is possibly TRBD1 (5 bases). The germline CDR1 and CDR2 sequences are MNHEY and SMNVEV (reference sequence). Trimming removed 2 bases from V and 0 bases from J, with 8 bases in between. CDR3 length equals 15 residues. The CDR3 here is CASSLVGVSNQPQHF. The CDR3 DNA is TGTGCCAGCAGTTTAGTAGGGGTTAGCAATCAGCCCCAGCATTTT.

The chain's CDR3 is CASSQLGGSYNEQFF. CDR3 sequence (DNA): TGTGCCAGCAGCCAACTGGGGGGCTCCTACAATGAGCAGTTCTTC. This rearrangement joins TRBV3-1 (or the pseudogene TRBV3-2) to TRBJ2-1; tentative D call: TRBD2 (6 bases). CDR1 is LGHDT, CDR2 YNNKEL, per germline (reference sequence). Between the trimmed V and J ends, which lost 2 bases and 0 bases, there was a span of 8 bases. This CDR3 contains 15 residues.

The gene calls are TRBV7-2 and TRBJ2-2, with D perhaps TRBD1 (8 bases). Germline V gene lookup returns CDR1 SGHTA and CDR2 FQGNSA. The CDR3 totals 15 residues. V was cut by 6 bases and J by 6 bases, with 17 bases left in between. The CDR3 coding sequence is TGTGCCAGCAGTCCCACAGGGGGGGGGCCCGGGGAGCTGTTTTTT. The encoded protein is CASSPTGGGPGELFF. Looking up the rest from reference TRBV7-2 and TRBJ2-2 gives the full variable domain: GAGVSQSPSNKVTEKGKDVELRCDPISGHTALYWYRQSLGQGLEFLIYFQGNSAPDKSGLPSDRFSAERTGGSVSTLTIQRTQQEDSAVYLCASSPTGGGPGELFFGEGSRLTVL.

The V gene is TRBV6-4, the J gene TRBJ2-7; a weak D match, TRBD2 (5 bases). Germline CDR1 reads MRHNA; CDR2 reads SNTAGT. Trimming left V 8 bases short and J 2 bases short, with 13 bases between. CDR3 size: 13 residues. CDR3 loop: CASGAGIPYEQYF. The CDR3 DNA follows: TGTGCCAGCGGCGCCGGGATACCCTACGAGCAGTACTTC.

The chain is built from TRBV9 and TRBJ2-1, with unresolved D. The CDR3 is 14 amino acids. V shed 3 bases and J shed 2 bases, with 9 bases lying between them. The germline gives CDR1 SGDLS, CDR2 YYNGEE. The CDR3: CASSAVLTYNEQFF. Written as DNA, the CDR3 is TGTGCCAGCAGCGCGGTCCTTACCTACAATGAGCAGTTCTTC.

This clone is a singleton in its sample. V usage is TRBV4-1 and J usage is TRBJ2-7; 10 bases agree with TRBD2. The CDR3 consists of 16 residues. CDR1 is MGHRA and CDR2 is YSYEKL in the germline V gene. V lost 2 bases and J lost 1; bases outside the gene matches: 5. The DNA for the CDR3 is TGCGCCAGCAGCCAACACCCTAGCGGGGGTTCCTACGAGCAGTACTTC. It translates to CASSQHPSGGSYEQYF.

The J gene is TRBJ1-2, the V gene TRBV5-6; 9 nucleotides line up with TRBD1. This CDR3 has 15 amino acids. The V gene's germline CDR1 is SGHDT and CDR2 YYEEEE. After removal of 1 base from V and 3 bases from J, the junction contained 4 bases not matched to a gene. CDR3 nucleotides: TGTGCCAGCAGCTTGTGGGACAGGGTGTACTATGGCTACACCTTC. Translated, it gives CASSLWDRVYYGYTF.

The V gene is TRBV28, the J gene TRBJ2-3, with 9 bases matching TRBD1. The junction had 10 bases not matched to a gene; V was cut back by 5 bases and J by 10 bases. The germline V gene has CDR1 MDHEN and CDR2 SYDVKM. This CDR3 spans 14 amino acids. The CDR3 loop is CASSTRQGDPSQYF. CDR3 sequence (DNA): TGTGCCAGCAGTACCCGACAGGGGGACCCTTCGCAGTATTTT.

For the CDR3, the DNA is TGTGCCATCAGCGGGACAGGGGACTCACCCCTCCACTTT. Protein: CAISGTGDSPLHF. The chain is built from TRBV10-3 and TRBJ1-6; 10 nucleotides agree with TRBD1. The junction had 3 bases not matched to a gene; V was cut back by 6 bases and J by 10 bases. Germline lookup yields CDR1 ENHRY and CDR2 SYGVKD. CDR3 size: 13 residues.

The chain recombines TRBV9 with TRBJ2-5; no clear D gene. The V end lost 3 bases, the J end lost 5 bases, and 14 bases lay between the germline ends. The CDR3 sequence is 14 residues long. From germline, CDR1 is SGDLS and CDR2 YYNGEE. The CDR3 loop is CASSALSQLETQYF. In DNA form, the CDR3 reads TGTGCCAGCAGCGCCCTATCCCAGCTTGAGACCCAGTACTTC.

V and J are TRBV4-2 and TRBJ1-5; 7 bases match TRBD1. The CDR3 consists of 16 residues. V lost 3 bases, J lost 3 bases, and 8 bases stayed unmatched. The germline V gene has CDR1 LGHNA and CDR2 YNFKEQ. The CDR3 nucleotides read TGTGCCAGCAGCCAGCCCCAGGGGGAGCTCAATCAGCCCCAGCATTTT. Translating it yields CASSQPQGELNQPQHF.

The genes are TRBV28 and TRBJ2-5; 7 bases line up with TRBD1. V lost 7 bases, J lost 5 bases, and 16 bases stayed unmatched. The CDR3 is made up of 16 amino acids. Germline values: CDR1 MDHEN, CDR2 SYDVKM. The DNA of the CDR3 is TGTGCCAGCACCCGCCCAGAGGGGGCCTTCTTCGAGACCCAGTACTTC. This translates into CASTRPEGAFFETQYF.

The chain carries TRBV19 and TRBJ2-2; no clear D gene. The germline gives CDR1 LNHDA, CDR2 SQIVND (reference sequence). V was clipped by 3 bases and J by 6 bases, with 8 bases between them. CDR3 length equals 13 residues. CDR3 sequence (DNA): TGTGCCAGTAGTATCTCGGTCCCCGGGGAGCTGTTTTTT. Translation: CASSISVPGELFF.

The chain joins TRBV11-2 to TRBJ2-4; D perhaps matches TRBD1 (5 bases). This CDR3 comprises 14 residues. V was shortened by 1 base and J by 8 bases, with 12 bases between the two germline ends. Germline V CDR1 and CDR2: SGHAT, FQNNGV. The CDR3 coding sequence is TGTGCCAGCAGCTTAGTGACCAGGGCGGACATTCAGTACTTC. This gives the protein CASSLVTRADIQYF. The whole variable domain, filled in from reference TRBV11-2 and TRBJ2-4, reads EAGVAQSPRYKIIEKRQSVAFWCNPISGHATLYWYQQILGQGPKLLIQFQNNGVVDDSQLPKDRFSAERLKGVDSTLKIQPAKLEDSAVYLCASSLVTRADIQYFGAGTRLSVL.

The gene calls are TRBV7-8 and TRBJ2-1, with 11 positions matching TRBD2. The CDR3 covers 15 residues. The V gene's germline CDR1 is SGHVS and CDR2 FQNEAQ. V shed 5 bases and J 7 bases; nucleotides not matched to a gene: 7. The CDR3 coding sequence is TGTGCCAGCAGCGTTACTAGCGGGAGATTGAATGAGCAGTTCTTC. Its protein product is CASSVTSGRLNEQFF.